This note documents a single T cell receptor (beta chain) sequence. Sequenced by immunoSEQ multiplex PCR; TCRdb stores in-frame clones only, minus some. The sample consists of about 210,000 clones, about four fifths of them appearing once. This record belongs to a study of blood T cell repertoires in COVID-19. Sample: PBMCs or T cells enriched from blood (not recorded which). The sequence was obtained from a woman in her 50s with acute COVID-19.

The CDR3 loop reads CASSFSGGAREQYF. The CDR3, as DNA: TGTGCCAGCAGTTTCAGCGGGGGGGCCCGGGAGCAGTACTTC. The rearrangement links TRBV28 to TRBJ2-7; 10 nucleotides match TRBD2. The V gene's germline CDR1 is MDHEN and CDR2 SYDVKM. The CDR3 spans 14 residues. V shed 3 bases and J 7 bases; nucleotides not matched to a gene: 6.